This T cell receptor beta chain was recorded in a study of cytomegalovirus exposure and HLA in healthy donors. Looking at the study overall: Among over 300 genotyped donors, about 85% fell in the Caucasian-associated ancestry cluster.

Study results and caveats: Later findings reportedly placed an Asian-associated ancestry cluster below the approximately 670-donor mean for N-insertions. V- and J-gene trimming in TCR beta was tied to a missense DCLRE1C variant by an analysis performed later.

Regarding this clone: Its antigen is as yet unknown.

It was with 60 Vbeta and 13 Jbeta primers that the PCR ran. Repertoires were generated with immunoSEQ multiplex PCR, while TCRdb's copy carries only in-frame clones and drops some. This sample yields 110,000 to 150,000 clones, of which around 75% are seen a single time; roughly 7.3% belongs to the top ten. Germline V CDR1 and CDR2: SGHDT, YYEEEE. Trimming took 3 bases from V and 9 from J, leaving 19 bases between them. This CDR3 is 15 amino acids long. The clonotype comes from a young man in good health and CMV-seronegative. Sequenced material: PBMCs. The chain has TRBV5-6 and TRBJ1-5, with D maybe TRBD1 (5 bases). The CDR3 spells CASSSRQTLFGPQHF. The CDR3 coding sequence is TGTGCCAGCAGCTCCAGACAGACTCTTTTTGGGCCCCAGCATTTT.